This T cell receptor beta chain was retrieved from a study of lymphopenia after photon versus proton radiotherapy (dated by TCRdb to the late 2010s). In the study overall: The immunological effects of photon versus proton radiation therapy were compared in patients with gastrointestinal tumors who developed high-grade lymphopenia. The roughly 21 patients in the cohort had gastrointestinal tumors, were treated with either photon or proton therapy, and subsequently developed lymphopenia. The goal of the study was to characterize the differences between the two radiation modalities in how they affect the immune system. The paper's findings and limits, for the study overall: During treatment, patients who received proton therapy stayed relatively stable, whereas patients who received photon therapy lost naive T cells and TCR diversity and gained effector/memory populations. The survival association was assessed only in patients who died, and the authors presented better survival with proton therapy as a possibility rather than a demonstrated result. Among patients across the cohort who died, overall survival time showed an inverse correlation with a larger post-nadir drop in TCR diversity. After the lymphocyte count nadir, photon-treated repertoires showed oligoclonal expansion, especially of CD8+ Temra cells, which drove the drop in diversity.

To note about this clone: Its antigen remains unidentified. Base qualities are not at hand, and no much larger clone is one base apart.

The CDR3 has 15 amino acids, counting the end cysteine and phenylalanine. The read is trimmed to its CDR3 DNA, 45 bases read in frame from base 1. Looking up the germline V gene yields CDR1 SGDLS and CDR2 YYNGEE. Between the V and J ends, shortened by 2 bases and 6 bases respectively, the junction contains 15 bases. Receptor amplification or capture employed the immunoSEQ multiplex PCR assay. T cell repertoires were profiled by deep sequencing of rearranged TCR beta loci, alongside multiparametric flow cytometry. Here the immuneACCESS table is served through TCRdb, limited to in-frame sequences with V and J called. Missing clones are a known gap in these copies; in checked studies unresolved V genes cover under half, and the rest lacks a known reason. The sample table records about 16,000 clones; 88% of these occur just once. The top ten clones comprise 50% to 70% of the sample.

The rearranged chain carries TRBV9 and TRBJ2-1; TRBD2 is a possible D gene, resting on 5 matching bases. Specimen: peripheral blood, collected from a patient treated with proton-based radiotherapy. The source is a woman aged 55 to 70 with cholangiocarcinoma. Some clones in this sample may be carry-over from other donors' samples. Here the CDR3 is given as CASSVGRLASNEQFF. The nucleotide sequence reads as follows: TGTGCCAGCAGCGTCGGTAGGCTAGCTTCCAATGAGCAGTTCTTC.